The T cell receptor (beta chain) described here comes from a study of identical twins. Study-level results: Sequences that were beta out-of-frame showed weaker excess twin sharing.

Concerning this clonotype: Antigen: not known.

The V gene lost 5 bases and the J gene lost 3 bases, with 14 bases spanning the gap. The CDR3 loop spans 14 amino acids. Germline CDR1 is SSHAT and CDR2 is FNYEAQ (reference sequence). The authors used template switching to add a universal primer site and gave cDNA unique molecular identifiers. TCRdb re-called the 5' RACE reads with MiXCR, one entry per CDR3 protein. The sample lists hundreds of thousands of distinct CDR3 sequences, around 7.4% seen once, with approximately 1.5% in the top ten. Everyone who gave samples was a healthy Caucasian. This same sample was also part of a study on yellow fever vaccine responses in identical twins. Turning to that study: Reportedly, twins showed a vaccine T cell response that looked partly convergent and partly personalized.

Source material: PBMCs. The receptor was derived from a woman under 30 in good health. The chain uses TRBV7-7 and TRBJ2-7; D not resolved. The CDR3 loop is CASSQAGLRYEQYV. Written as DNA, the CDR3 is TGTGCCAGCAGCCAGGCAGGTTTACGCTACGAGCAGTACGTC.